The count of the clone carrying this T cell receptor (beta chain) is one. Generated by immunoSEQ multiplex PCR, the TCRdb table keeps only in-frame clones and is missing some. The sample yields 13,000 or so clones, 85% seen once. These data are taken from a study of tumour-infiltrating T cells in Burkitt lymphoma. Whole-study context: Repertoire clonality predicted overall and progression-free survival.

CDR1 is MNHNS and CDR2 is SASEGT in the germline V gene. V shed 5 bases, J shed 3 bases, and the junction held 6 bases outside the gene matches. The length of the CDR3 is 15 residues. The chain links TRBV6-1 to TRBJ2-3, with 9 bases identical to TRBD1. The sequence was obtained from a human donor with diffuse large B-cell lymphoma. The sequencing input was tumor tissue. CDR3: CASSWTGASTDTQYF. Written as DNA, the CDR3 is TGTGCCAGCAGTTGGACAGGGGCTTCTACAGATACGCAGTATTTT.